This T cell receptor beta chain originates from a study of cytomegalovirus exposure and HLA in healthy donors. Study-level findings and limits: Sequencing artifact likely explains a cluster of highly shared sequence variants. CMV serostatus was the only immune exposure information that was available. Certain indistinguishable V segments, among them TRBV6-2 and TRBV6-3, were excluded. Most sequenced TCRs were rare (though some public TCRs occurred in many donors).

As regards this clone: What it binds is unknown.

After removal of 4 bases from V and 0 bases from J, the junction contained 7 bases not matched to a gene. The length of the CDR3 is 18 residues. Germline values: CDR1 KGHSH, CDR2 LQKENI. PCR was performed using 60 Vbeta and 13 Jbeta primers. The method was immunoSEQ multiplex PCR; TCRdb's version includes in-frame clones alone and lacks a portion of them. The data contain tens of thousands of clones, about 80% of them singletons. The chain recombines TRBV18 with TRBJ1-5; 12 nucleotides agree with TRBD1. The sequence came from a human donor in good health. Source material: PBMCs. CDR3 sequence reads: CASSRGTGGQYSNQPQHF. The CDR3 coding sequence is TGTGCCAGCTCACGAGGGACAGGGGGCCAGTATAGCAATCAGCCCCAGCATTTT.